Here is one T cell receptor beta chain with its context. Its target is unknown. CD8 cells classed as naive were CD45RO-negative and positively selected for CCR7, excluding terminally differentiated effector memory CD45RA+ cells. None of the donors, who were healthy HIV-negative adults, had recently had acute infections or vaccinations. The method was immunoSEQ multiplex PCR; TCRdb's version includes in-frame clones alone and lacks a portion of them. The data show 1.5 million to 2.5 million clones, about 95% seen once. This sample stems from a study of shared clonotypes between healthy human individuals. Study background: CD4 naive and memory got three plates each, CD8 naive two, CD8 memory one.

V was pared by 3 bases and J by 0 bases, with 2 bases between. The CDR3 is made up of 12 amino acids. Germline loops: CDR1 LNHNV, CDR2 YYDKDF (reference sequence). Study-level results: The donor pool, a small one, limited the genetic and exposure-history diversity represented. Compared with clonotypes that all four donors shared, non-shared clonotypes had lower generation probabilities.

The sequenced sample was naive CD8+ T cells sorted from blood. The sequence derives from a man aged 18 to 35 in good health. The chain joins TRBV15 to TRBJ1-1; D gene ambiguous. CDR3 amino acids: CATSSVNTEAFF. The CDR3 nucleotides are TGTGCCACCAGCAGCGTGAACACTGAAGCTTTCTTT.